The 27 T cell receptor beta chains given below trace back to one sample, sequenced in a study of control samples from healthy donors and cancer patients. TCRdb keeps only in-frame clones here, not all; method: immunoSEQ multiplex PCR. Here the sample spans 160,000 or so clones, just over 95% being singletons. What was sequenced was blood. All receptors come from a woman aged 25-40 years in good health.

V usage is TRBV12-3 or TRBV12-4 and J usage is TRBJ2-7; D remains ambiguous. The V and J ends lost 4 bases and 6 bases respectively, with 10 bases between them. The CDR3 extends over 12 amino acids. The CDR3 DNA follows: TGTGCCAGCAGTTCCTACCCCTTCGAGCAGTACTTC. Protein sequence: CASSSYPFEQYF.

The chain recombines TRBV5-4 with TRBJ2-1, with a weak D call TRBD2 (6 bases). The CDR3 is made up of 13 amino acids. The V end lost 3 bases, the J end lost 8 bases, and 12 bases lay between the germline ends. Germline CDR1 is SGHNT and CDR2 is YYREEE (reference sequence). CDR3 sequence (DNA): TGTGCCAGCAGCTATAAGCGGGTGGATGAGCAGTTCTTC. This translates into CASSYKRVDEQFF. Full variable domain (outside the CDR3, taken from reference TRBV5-4 and TRBJ2-1): ETGVTQSPTHLIKTRGQQVTLRCSSQSGHNTVSWYQQALGQGPQFIFQYYREEENGRGNFPPRFSGLQFPNYSSELNVNALELDDSALYLCASSYKRVDEQFFGPGTRLTVL.

The chain uses TRBV6-5 and TRBJ2-3; 8 bases align to TRBD1. Unmatched junction bases numbered 4, after V lost 6 bases and J lost 2 bases. The germline CDR1 and CDR2 sequences are MNHEY and SVGAGI. The CDR3 extends over 14 amino acids. In DNA, the CDR3 is TGTGCCAGCAGCAGACAGGGGTTCACAGATACGCAGTATTTT. It yields the protein CASSRQGFTDTQYF.

The J gene is TRBJ1-1, the V gene TRBV5-1; D is ambiguous. The CDR3 has 14 residues. The germline gives CDR1 SGHRS, CDR2 YFSETQ. The V end was cut by 2 bases, the J end by 3 bases, with 11 bases between. As DNA, the CDR3 is TGCGCCAGCAGCTTTTCCGTGCGCGACACTGAAGCTTTCTTT. The encoded protein is CASSFSVRDTEAFF.

CDR3 residues: CAWMEPYSNQPQHF. The CDR3 DNA reads TGTGCCTGGATGGAGCCTTATAGCAATCAGCCCCAGCATTTT. V gene TRBV30 combines with J gene TRBJ1-5; no firm D call. V lost 4 bases and J lost 0, with 10 bases in between. This CDR3 spans 14 amino acids. Germline CDR1 and CDR2: GTSNPN and SVGIG (reference sequence).

CDR3 residues: CASSPTNGIAWYNEQFF. Here the CDR3 DNA reads TGTGCCAGCAGCCCCACCAATGGAATAGCGTGGTACAATGAGCAGTTCTTC. This chain links TRBV13 with TRBJ2-1; a weak D match, TRBD2 (5 bases). The CDR3 covers 17 residues. V lost 5 bases and J 4 bases, leaving 21 bases between the germline ends. The germline V gene has CDR1 PRHDT and CDR2 FYEKMQ (reference sequence).

The gene calls are TRBV19 and TRBJ1-5, with TRBD1 matching 7 bases. The CDR3 is 17 amino acids. Per germline, CDR1 LNHDA and CDR2 SQIVND (reference sequence). The ends lost 3 bases at V and 1 base at J; junction bases unmatched: 9. The CDR3 nucleotides read TGTGCCAGTAGTATCTCAAGGGGGCAAGGAAGCAATCAGCCCCAGCATTTT. Translation: CASSISRGQGSNQPQHF. The full variable domain, its missing parts supplied by reference TRBV19 and TRBJ1-5, is DGGITQSPKYLFRKEGQNVTLSCEQNLNHDAMYWYRQDPGQGLRLIYYSQIVNDFQKGDIAEGYSVSREKKESFPLTVTSAQKNPTAFYLCASSISRGQGSNQPQHFGDGTRLSIL.

For the CDR3, the DNA is TGTGCCAGCAGCCCTGGGAGGGGCCCGAACACTGAAGCTTTCTTT. Protein product: CASSPGRGPNTEAFF. This chain joins TRBV5-4 and TRBJ1-1, with D tentatively TRBD1 (5 bases). This CDR3 comprises 15 residues. Between the trimmed V and J ends, which lost 4 bases and 1 base, there was a span of 14 bases. Germline-derived CDR1 and CDR2 are SGHNT and YYREEE (reference sequence). Full variable domain (missing parts from reference TRBV5-4 and TRBJ1-1): ETGVTQSPTHLIKTRGQQVTLRCSSQSGHNTVSWYQQALGQGPQFIFQYYREEENGRGNFPPRFSGLQFPNYSSELNVNALELDDSALYLCASSPGRGPNTEAFFGQGTRLTVV.

The genes are TRBV6-2 or TRBV6-3 and TRBJ2-5; no definite D call. CDR3 size: 11 residues. The V gene lost 4 bases and the J gene lost 5 bases, with 5 bases spanning the gap. Germline lookup yields CDR1 MNHEY and CDR2 SVGEGT. CDR3 bases: TGTGCCAGCAGTTGGCGGGAGACCCAGTACTTC. It codes for CASSWRETQYF.

V and J are TRBV11-1 and TRBJ1-6; a weak D match, TRBD1 (5 bases). Trimming took off 4 bases at V and 9 bases at J, with 10 bases between the two ends. The CDR3 is made up of 13 amino acids. The germline V gene has CDR1 SGHAT and CDR2 FQDESV (reference sequence). As DNA, the CDR3 is TGTGCCAGCAGCTGGGACCGATCTTCACCCCTCCACTTT. It specifies CASSWDRSSPLHF.

The V gene is TRBV2, the J gene TRBJ1-3; D possibly corresponds to TRBD1 (5 bases). Per germline, CDR1 SNHLY and CDR2 FYNNEI. The CDR3 is made up of 15 amino acids. V was shortened by 6 bases and J by 0 bases, with 12 bases between the two germline ends. The CDR3 DNA sequence: TGTGCCAGCAGAAAGACAGTCTTCTCTGGAAACACCATATATTTT. It translates to CASRKTVFSGNTIYF.

This chain joins TRBV19 and TRBJ1-5; D gene unclear. CDR3 length: 12 residues. Germline values: CDR1 LNHDA, CDR2 SQIVND (reference sequence). V was pared by 10 bases and J by 2 bases, with 9 bases between. The CDR3 coding sequence is TGTGCCACCCGCGTGCGCAATCAGCCCCAGCATTTT. Translated, it gives CATRVRNQPQHF.

A single count supports this clone. This rearrangement joins TRBV3-1 (or the pseudogene TRBV3-2) to TRBJ2-4; D may be TRBD2 (6 bases). The germline V gene encodes CDR1 LGHDT and CDR2 YNNKEL (reference sequence). Trimming shortened V by 4 bases and J by 5 bases, and 9 bases separated the two germline ends. This CDR3 contains 13 residues. The CDR3 loop is CASSLTSQNIQYF. The CDR3, as DNA: TGTGCCAGCAGCCTTACTAGCCAAAACATTCAGTACTTC.

This clone was seen just once. The chain couples TRBV7-9 to TRBJ1-4, with 10 bases aligning to TRBD1. Germline V gene data show CDR1 as SEHNR and CDR2 as FQNEAQ (reference sequence). The ends lost 5 bases at V and 3 bases at J; junction bases unmatched: 12. The CDR3 is 18 amino acids. The CDR3 loop is CASSPGVTGGFANEKLFF. The CDR3 coding sequence is TGTGCCAGCAGCCCCGGGGTGACAGGGGGCTTTGCTAATGAAAAACTGTTTTTT.

This clone has a single count. This sequence joins TRBV30 and TRBJ2-7, with D perhaps matching TRBD1 (5 bases). Trimming removed 0 bases at V and 1 base at J, with 10 bases between. CDR3 size: 14 residues. The germline V gene encodes CDR1 GTSNPN and CDR2 SVGIG (reference sequence). Here the CDR3 reads CAWSVRRVSYEQYF. CDR3 in DNA: TGTGCCTGGAGTGTACGCAGGGTTTCCTACGAGCAGTACTTC.

This clone was recorded once. V is TRBV14 and J is TRBJ1-6, with TRBD1 matching over 7 bases. The V gene end was trimmed by 3 bases and the J gene end by 7 bases; junction bases not matched to a gene: 3. The CDR3 runs to 14 residues. Germline-derived CDR1 and CDR2 are SGHDN and FVKESK. The CDR3 DNA reads TGTGCCAGCAGCCACCCAGGGGGGAATTCACCCCTCCACTTT. Translation gives CASSHPGGNSPLHF.

The rearrangement links TRBV6-5 to TRBJ2-2; D call uncertain. This CDR3 has 15 amino acids. Trimming cost V 0 bases and J 8 bases, with 13 bases left between them. CDR1 and CDR2 (germline): MNHEY, SVGAGI. In nucleotides, the CDR3 is TGTGCCAGCAGTTACTCGAGTCGTGGTTCGGGGGAGCTGTTTTTT. Translating it yields CASSYSSRGSGELFF.

This chain links TRBV5-1 with TRBJ1-1; D is unclear. V was trimmed by 0 bases and J by 1 base, leaving 10 bases between them. Germline CDR1 and CDR2: SGHRS and YFSETQ. The CDR3 is 15 residues long. The CDR3 coding sequence is TGCGCCAGCAGCTTGGAGAGACGGAAGAACACTGAAGCTTTCTTT. Translated, it gives CASSLERRKNTEAFF.

The chain recombines TRBV15 with TRBJ2-7; the match to TRBD1 covers 7 bases. Unmatched junction bases numbered 7, after V lost 6 bases and J lost 2 bases. This CDR3 is built from 14 residues. CDR1 is LNHNV, CDR2 YYDKDF, per germline (reference sequence). The CDR3 spells CATSFRDRPYEQYF. The CDR3 DNA follows: TGTGCCACCAGTTTCCGGGACAGACCCTACGAGCAGTACTTC. The whole variable domain, remainder taken from reference TRBV15 and TRBJ2-7, is DAMVIQNPRYQVTQFGKPVTLSCSQTLNHNVMYWYQQKSSQAPKLLFHYYDKDFNNEADTPDNFQSRRPNTSFCFLDIRSPGLGDTAMYLCATSFRDRPYEQYFGPGTRLTVT.

This rearrangement joins TRBV9 to TRBJ1-1, with D unresolved. The germline V gene encodes CDR1 SGDLS and CDR2 YYNGEE. Trimming removed 4 bases from V and 0 bases from J, with 16 bases in between. The CDR3 has 16 amino acids. CDR3 sequence (DNA): TGTGCCAGCAGCCCACTCGGTTTCAGCTTGAACACTGAAGCTTTCTTT. Translation gives CASSPLGFSLNTEAFF.

The CDR3 DNA reads as TGTGCCAGCAGCTCATATACTGAAGCTTTCTTT. Its translation: CASSSYTEAFF. The J gene is TRBJ1-1, the V gene TRBV7-9, with no clear D. V shed 4 bases and J shed 5 bases, with 5 bases lying between them. This CDR3 contains 11 residues. Germline-derived CDR1 and CDR2 are SEHNR and FQNEAQ (reference sequence).

This clone came up once. This chain connects TRBV3-1 (or the pseudogene TRBV3-2) to TRBJ2-1; 11 nucleotides align to TRBD2. Germline assignment: CDR1 LGHDT and CDR2 YNNKEL (reference sequence). J lost 8 bases, V lost 4 bases, and 10 bases had no gene match. CDR3 length: 16 amino acids. CDR3 amino acids: CASSRLTSGAPYEQFF. The CDR3 DNA reads TGTGCCAGCAGCCGCCTGACTAGCGGGGCCCCCTATGAGCAGTTCTTC.

This clone appeared once. The J gene is TRBJ1-5, the V gene TRBV19, with TRBD1 as a possible D gene (6 bases). Trimming shortened V by 4 bases and J by 1 base, and 14 bases separated the two germline ends. The V gene's germline CDR1 is LNHDA and CDR2 SQIVND (reference sequence). The CDR3 is made up of 16 amino acids. In DNA form, the CDR3 reads TGTGCCAGTAGTACCTCCGGGACAAGAAGCAATCAGCCCCAGCATTTT. As protein: CASSTSGTRSNQPQHF.

This chain uses TRBV11-3 with TRBJ1-5; no clear D. Germline assignment: CDR1 SGHNT and CDR2 YENEEA. V was pared by 8 bases and J by 6 bases, with 11 bases between. The CDR3 covers 12 residues. CDR3 sequence: CASPLLGQPQHF. CDR3 nucleotide sequence: TGTGCCAGCCCCCTTTTGGGTCAGCCCCAGCATTTT.

The chain employs TRBV23-1 and TRBJ2-1, with D tentatively TRBD1 or TRBD2 (6 bases each). TRBV23-1 is an ORF, and what it does is uncertain. The CDR3 runs to 17 residues. The V end was cut by 0 bases, the J end by 8 bases, with 20 bases between. CDR3 sequence reads: CASSQSGGGTATDEQFF. The CDR3 region has the DNA TGCGCCAGCAGTCAATCGGGGGGCGGGACTGCCACGGATGAGCAGTTCTTC.

V and J are TRBV10-3 and TRBJ1-4, with a possible D match to TRBD1 (5 bases). Germline V gene lookup returns CDR1 ENHRY and CDR2 SYGVKD. This CDR3 spans 12 amino acids. Trimming stripped 3 bases from V and 8 bases from J, with 7 bases between. The CDR3 nucleotides are TGTGCCATCAGTGAACGGGACGAAAAACTGTTTTTT. Its protein is CAISERDEKLFF.

This clone was seen only once. The V call is TRBV12-5, the J call TRBJ1-5; 7 nucleotides agree with TRBD1. Trimming took 7 bases from V and 4 from J; bases not matched to a gene: 4. The CDR3 totals 13 residues. Per the germline V gene, CDR1 is LGHNT and CDR2 is FRNRAP. The CDR3 spells CASAGDRNQPQHF. The CDR3 nucleotides read TGTGCTAGTGCCGGGGACAGAAATCAGCCCCAGCATTTT.